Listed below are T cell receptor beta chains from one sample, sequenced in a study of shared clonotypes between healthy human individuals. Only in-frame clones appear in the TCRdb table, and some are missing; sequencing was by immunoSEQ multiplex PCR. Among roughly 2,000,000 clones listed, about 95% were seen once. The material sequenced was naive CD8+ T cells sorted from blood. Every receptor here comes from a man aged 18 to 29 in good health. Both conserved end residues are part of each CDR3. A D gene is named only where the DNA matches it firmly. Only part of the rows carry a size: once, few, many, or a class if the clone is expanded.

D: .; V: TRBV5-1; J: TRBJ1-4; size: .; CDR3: CASSPFGTLGEKLFF; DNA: TGCGCCAGCAGCCCTTTCGGGACCCTAGGGGAAAAACTGTTTTTT
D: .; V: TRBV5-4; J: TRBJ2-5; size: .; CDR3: CASTFGGSETQYF; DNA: TGTGCCAGCACATTCGGGGGTTCGGAGACCCAGTACTTC
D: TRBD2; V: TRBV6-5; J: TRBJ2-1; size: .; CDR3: CASYSGGYNEQFF; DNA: TGTGCCAGCTACAGCGGGGGCTACAATGAGCAGTTCTTC
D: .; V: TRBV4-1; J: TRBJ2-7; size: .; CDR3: CASSQGQLSYEQYF; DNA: TGCGCCAGCAGCCAAGGACAGTTGTCCTACGAGCAGTACTTC
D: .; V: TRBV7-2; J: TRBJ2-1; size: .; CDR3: CASSLKVNEQFF; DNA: TGTGCCAGCAGCTTAAAGGTGAATGAGCAGTTCTTC
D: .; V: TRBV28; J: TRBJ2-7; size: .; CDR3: CASSLWEGVSYEQYF; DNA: TGTGCCAGCAGTTTATGGGAGGGGGTTTCCTACGAGCAGTACTTC
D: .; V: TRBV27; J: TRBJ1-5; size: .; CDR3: CASSLGGSNQPQHF; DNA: TGTGCCAGCAGTTTGGGTGGGAGCAATCAGCCCCAGCATTTT
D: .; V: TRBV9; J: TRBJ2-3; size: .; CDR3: CASSYTPTLDTQYF; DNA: TGTGCCAGCAGCTACACTCCTACTCTAGATACGCAGTATTTT
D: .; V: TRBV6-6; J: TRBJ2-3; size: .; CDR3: CASSKTADTQYF; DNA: TGTGCCAGCAGTAAGACGGCAGATACGCAGTATTTT
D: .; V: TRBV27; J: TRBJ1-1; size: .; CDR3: CASSLGGETEAFF; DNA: TGTGCCAGCAGTTTAGGAGGGGAGACTGAAGCTTTCTTT
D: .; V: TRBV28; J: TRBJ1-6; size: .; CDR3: CASSLSPEGNSPLHF; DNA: TGTGCCAGCAGTTTATCTCCTGAGGGGAATTCACCCCTCCACTTT
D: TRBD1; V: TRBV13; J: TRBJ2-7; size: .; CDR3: CASSSKVDRAHEQYF; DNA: TGTGCCAGCAGCTCAAAGGTGGACAGGGCCCACGAGCAGTACTTC
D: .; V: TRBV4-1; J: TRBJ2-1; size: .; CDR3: CASSQEGDGRDEQFF; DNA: TGCGCCAGCAGCCAAGAGGGGGATGGAAGGGATGAGCAGTTCTTC
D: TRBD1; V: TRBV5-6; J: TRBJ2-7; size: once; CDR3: CASSSAGTGSYEQYF; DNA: TGTGCCAGCAGCTCCGCCGGGACAGGATCCTACGAGCAGTACTTC
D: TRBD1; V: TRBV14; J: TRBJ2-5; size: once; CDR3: CASSQTTGEYQETQYF; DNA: TGTGCCAGCAGCCAAACGACAGGGGAATACCAAGAGACCCAGTACTTC
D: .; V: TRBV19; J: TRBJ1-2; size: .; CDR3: CASSSPDVFTYGYTF; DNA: TGTGCCAGTAGCTCCCCGGACGTTTTTACTTATGGCTACACCTTC
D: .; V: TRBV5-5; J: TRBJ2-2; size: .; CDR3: CASSFTSPGELFF; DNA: TGTGCCAGCAGCTTTACTAGTCCCGGGGAGCTGTTTTTT
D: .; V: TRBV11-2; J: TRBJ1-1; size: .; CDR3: CASSGATSGAFF; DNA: TGTGCCAGCAGCGGGGCGACCTCGGGAGCTTTCTTT
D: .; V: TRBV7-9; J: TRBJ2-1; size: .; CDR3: CASTPHSRGNYNEQFF; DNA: TGTGCCAGCACCCCACACTCTCGAGGGAACTACAATGAGCAGTTCTTC
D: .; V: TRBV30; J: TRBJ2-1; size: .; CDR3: CAWTPGSSYNEQFF; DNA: TGTGCCTGGACGCCCGGGAGCTCCTACAATGAGCAGTTCTTC
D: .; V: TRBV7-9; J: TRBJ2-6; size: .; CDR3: CASSLAGGAGANVLTF; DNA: TGTGCCAGCAGCTTAGCCGGGGGAGCTGGGGCCAACGTCCTGACTTTC
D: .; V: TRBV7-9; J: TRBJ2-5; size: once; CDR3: CASSLGGRGPSRAQYF; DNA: TGTGCCAGCAGCTTAGGTGGGCGGGGACCCTCGAGGGCCCAGTACTTC
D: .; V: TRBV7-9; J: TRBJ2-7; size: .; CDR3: CASVRSKDSYEQYF; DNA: TGTGCCAGCGTCAGGAGCAAGGACTCCTACGAGCAGTACTTC
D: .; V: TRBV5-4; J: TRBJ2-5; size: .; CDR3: CASSLRGQETQYF; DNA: TGTGCCAGCAGCCTAAGGGGTCAAGAGACCCAGTACTTC
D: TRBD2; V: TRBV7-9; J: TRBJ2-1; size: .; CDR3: CASSLGRLAGGGNEQFF; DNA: TGTGCCAGCAGCTTGGGCAGACTAGCGGGAGGGGGTAATGAGCAGTTCTTC
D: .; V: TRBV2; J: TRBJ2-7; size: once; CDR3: CASSEAQGYEQYF; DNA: TGTGCCAGCAGTGAAGCGCAGGGATACGAGCAGTACTTC
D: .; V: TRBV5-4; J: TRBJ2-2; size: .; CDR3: CASSDYTGELFF; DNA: TGTGCCAGCAGCGACTACACCGGGGAGCTGTTTTTT
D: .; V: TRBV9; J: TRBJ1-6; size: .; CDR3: CASSAQGTGFSPLHF; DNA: TGTGCCAGCAGCGCACAAGGCACAGGGTTCTCACCCCTCCACTTT
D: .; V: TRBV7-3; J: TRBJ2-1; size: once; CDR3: CASSLLPHIGAQGSYNEQFF; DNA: TGTGCCAGCAGCTTACTGCCACACATAGGGGCCCAAGGCTCCTACAATGAGCAGTTCTTC
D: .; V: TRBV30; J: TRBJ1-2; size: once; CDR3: CAWSVGTGATGYTF; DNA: TGTGCCTGGAGTGTAGGAACGGGGGCGACGGGCTACACCTTC